Shown below are 10 T cell receptor beta chains from a single sample sequenced in a study of T cell clones after liver transplantation. The method was immunoSEQ multiplex PCR; TCRdb's version includes in-frame clones alone and lacks a portion of them. The sample lists some 80,000 clones, about 85% seen once, with 2.1% in the top ten. Specimen: CD4+ T cells from blood, collected less than 50 months after liver transplant. The receptors derive from a human patient who received a liver transplant. Some of the T cells might come from the graft donor.

The chain combines TRBV15 with TRBJ2-1; the match to TRBD2 covers 9 bases. CDR3 length equals 15 residues. Germline values: CDR1 LNHNV, CDR2 YYDKDF (reference sequence). The junction had 1 base not matched to a gene; V was cut back by 0 bases and J by 4 bases. The CDR3 here is CATSRERGGYNEQFF. The CDR3 bases are TGTGCCACCAGCAGAGAGCGGGGGGGTTACAATGAGCAGTTCTTC.

About this clone: The limits of the CDR3 on the DNA are not certain, so only TCRdb's listed CDR3 is given. This chain connects TRBV2 to TRBJ2-3; the table names TRBD2, a call not compared with the DNA. Germline V gene lookup returns CDR1 SNHLY and CDR2 FYNNEI. The CDR3 is made up of 15 amino acids, end residues included. The chain's CDR3 is CASILELAGEDTQYF.

The V and J genes are TRBV7-9 and TRBJ1-2, with 9 bases matching TRBD1. CDR3 length equals 15 residues. V lost 5 bases, J lost 2 bases, and 6 bases stayed unmatched. In germline, CDR1 is SEHNR, CDR2 FQNEAQ (reference sequence). The CDR3 reads CASSPDRGGNYGYTF. The CDR3 DNA is TGTGCCAGCAGCCCAGACAGGGGGGGAAACTATGGCTACACCTTC.

The chain combines TRBV19 with TRBJ2-7, with TRBD2 identical over 9 bases. The CDR3 is 13 residues long. Trimming at V came to 5 bases and at J to 5 bases, leaving 4 bases not matched to a gene. Germline V gene sequence: CDR1 LNHDA, CDR2 SQIVND (reference sequence). Here the CDR3 reads CASSLREGDEQYF. In DNA, the CDR3 is TGTGCCAGTAGTTTGCGGGAGGGGGACGAGCAGTACTTC.

The chain links TRBV4-2 to TRBJ2-3; 12 bases match TRBD2. The CDR3 extends over 15 amino acids. Looked up from germline, CDR1 is LGHNA and CDR2 is YNFKEQ. Trimming cost V 8 bases and J 2 bases; bases outside gene matches: 5. The CDR3 reads CASARTSGDTDTQYF. The DNA of the CDR3 is TGTGCCAGCGCGAGGACTAGCGGGGACACAGATACGCAGTATTTT.

The sample holds one count of this clone. CDR3 DNA sequence: TGTGCCACCTTAGTACCCGAGGGAGAAGCTTTCTTT. This codes for CATLVPEGEAFF. The rearrangement uses TRBV19 and TRBJ1-1; D unclear. CDR1 and CDR2 (germline): LNHDA, SQIVND (reference sequence). This CDR3 has 12 amino acids. V lost 10 bases to trimming and J lost 8 bases, with 17 bases between them.

The V call is TRBV5-5, the J call TRBJ2-4; TRBD2 matches 14 bases. This CDR3 has 20 residues. Germline values: CDR1 SGHKS, CDR2 YYEKEE (reference sequence). The V gene end was trimmed by 2 bases and the J gene end by 0 bases; junction bases not matched to a gene: 10. The CDR3 nucleotides read TGTGCCAGCAGCTTACGGGGATCGGGACTAGCGGGAGAAGCCAAAAACATTCAGTACTTC. Residues: CASSLRGSGLAGEAKNIQYF.

The chain employs TRBV27 and TRBJ2-5; 14 bases are a match to TRBD2. CDR3 size: 14 residues. The trim removed 10 bases at V and 5 bases at J, leaving 6 bases unmatched. Germline-derived CDR1 and CDR2 are MNHEY and SMNVEV (reference sequence). CDR3 bases: TGTGCCACCGCGGGACTAGCGGGGGATGAGACCCAGTACTTC. It translates to CATAGLAGDETQYF.

The CDR3, as DNA: TGTGCCACCGGCGGGAATACGGGACTACCTCAAGAGACCCAGTACTTC. Translation: CATGGNTGLPQETQYF. The V call is TRBV15, the J call TRBJ2-5; 7 positions match TRBD2. Germline assignment: CDR1 LNHNV and CDR2 YYDKDF (reference sequence). The CDR3 is 16 residues long. V dropped 8 bases and J dropped 2; count of bases not matched to a gene: 14. Using reference TRBV15 and TRBJ2-5 for the parts outside the CDR3, the full variable domain is DAMVIQNPRYQVTQFGKPVTLSCSQTLNHNVMYWYQQKSSQAPKLLFHYYDKDFNNEADTPDNFQSRRPNTSFCFLDIRSPGLGDTAMYLCATGGNTGLPQETQYFGPGTRLLVL.

The J gene is TRBJ1-2, the V gene TRBV6-5; D is perhaps TRBD1 (5 bases). The CDR3 loop spans 14 amino acids. V dropped 6 bases and J dropped 3 bases, with 14 bases sitting between them. CDR1 is MNHEY and CDR2 is SVGAGI in the germline V gene. Here the CDR3 reads CASRPPGTYYGYTF. The CDR3 DNA is TGTGCCAGCAGACCCCCCGGGACTTACTATGGCTACACCTTC.